Below are 6 T cell receptor beta chains sequenced from a single sample in a study of OX40 agonist ivuxolimab in advanced cancers. Libraries were built with the immunoSEQ multiplex PCR assay. In TCRdb, the immuneACCESS table is reduced to in-frame sequences with V and J assigned. These tables do not hold every clone; where another copy was compared, an unresolved V gene accounts for under half, and the others remain unexplained. In all, the sample holds approximately 87,000 clones, and about 88% of those were seen once. The top ten clonotypes cover over 4% of the sample. The sequences come from CD4+ or CD8+ T cells sorted from blood, collected in a trial of the OX40 agonist ivuxolimab. The receptor set was obtained from an adult with an advanced solid tumor such as melanoma, head and neck, liver or kidney cancer.

This CDR3 reads CASSYLGAGSSYEQYF. The CDR3 DNA follows: TGTGCCAGCAGCTACCTTGGGGCAGGGAGCTCCTACGAGCAGTACTTC. This sequence joins TRBV28 and TRBJ2-7, with D possibly called TRBD1 or TRBD2 (5 bases each). The CDR3 has 16 amino acids. Trimming cost V 6 bases and J 0 bases, with 18 bases left between them. CDR1 MDHEN and CDR2 SYDVKM come from the germline V gene.

In nucleotides, the CDR3 is TGTGCCAGCAGTGGGAGGGCAGCGGGGTCCCGGGTTGGAAACATTCAGTACTTC. It is translated as CASSGRAAGSRVGNIQYF. The V and J genes are TRBV6-1 and TRBJ2-4, with 7 positions matching TRBD2. This CDR3 contains 18 residues. V trimming: 4 bases; J trimming: 6 bases; junction bases outside the gene matches: 18. Looked up from germline, CDR1 is MNHNS and CDR2 is SASEGT.

The rearrangement links TRBV5-1 to TRBJ2-1; 10 nucleotides line up with TRBD2. The CDR3 has 15 amino acids. Germline CDR1 is SGHRS and CDR2 is YFSETQ. V gave up 6 bases and J gave up 5 bases; unmatched junction bases: 8. Here the CDR3 reads CASNPSGGNDNEQFF. For the CDR3, the DNA is TGCGCCAGCAATCCTAGCGGGGGTAATGACAATGAGCAGTTCTTC.

This clone was observed a few times. The V and J genes are TRBV19 and TRBJ1-5; no firm D call. Germline lookup yields CDR1 LNHDA and CDR2 SQIVND (reference sequence). The CDR3 is 14 residues long. V was shortened by 7 bases and J by 0 bases, with 10 bases between the two germline ends. This CDR3 reads CASTDTNSNQPQHF. The CDR3 nucleotides read TGTGCCAGTACAGACACTAATAGCAATCAGCCCCAGCATTTT.

This clone was seen once. The rearrangement links TRBV9 to TRBJ1-1; maybe TRBD1 (5 bases). Germline loops: CDR1 SGDLS, CDR2 YYNGEE. This CDR3 comprises 13 residues. Trimming took 1 base from V and 1 from J, leaving 5 bases between them. The DNA of the CDR3 is TGTGCCAGCAGCGTACAGGGGAACACTGAAGCTTTCTTT. As protein: CASSVQGNTEAFF. Together with reference TRBV9 and TRBJ1-1, the CDR3 gives the full variable domain: DSGVTQTPKHLITATGQRVTLRCSPRSGDLSVYWYQQSLDQGLQFLIQYYNGEERAKGNILERFSAQQFPDLHSELNLSSLELGDSALYFCASSVQGNTEAFFGQGTRLTVV.

V is TRBV27 and J is TRBJ1-2; unclear D gene. Germline-derived CDR1 and CDR2 are MNHEY and SMNVEV (reference sequence). V lost 0 bases and J lost 4, with 9 bases in between. This CDR3 spans 14 amino acids. DNA for the CDR3: TGTGCCAGCAGTTTATCGATCTCCGGCTATGGCTACACCTTC. This translates into CASSLSISGYGYTF.